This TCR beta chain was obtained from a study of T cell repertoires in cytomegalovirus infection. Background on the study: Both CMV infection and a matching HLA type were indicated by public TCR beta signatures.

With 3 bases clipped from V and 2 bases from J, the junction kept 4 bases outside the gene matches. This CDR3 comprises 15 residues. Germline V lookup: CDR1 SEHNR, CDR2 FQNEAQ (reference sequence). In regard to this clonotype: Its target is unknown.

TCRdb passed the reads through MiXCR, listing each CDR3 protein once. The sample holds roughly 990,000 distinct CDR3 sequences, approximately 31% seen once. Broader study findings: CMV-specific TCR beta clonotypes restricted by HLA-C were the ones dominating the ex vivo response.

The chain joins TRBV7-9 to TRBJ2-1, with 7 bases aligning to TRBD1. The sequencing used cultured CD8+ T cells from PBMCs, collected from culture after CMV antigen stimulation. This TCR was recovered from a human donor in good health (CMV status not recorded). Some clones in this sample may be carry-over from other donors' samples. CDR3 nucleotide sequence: TGTGCCAGCAGCTTTAGGGACAGAGCCTACAATGAGCAGTTCTTC. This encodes CASSFRDRAYNEQFF.